This TCR beta chain came from a study of CD8+CD57+ T cells in acquired aplastic anemia. About the research overall: DNA recovered from sorted CD4+ and CD8+ cells had a mean of roughly 3 ug. Where healthy donors were concerned, CD4+ cells averaged roughly 11 million reads.

The CDR3 runs 15 residues. J lost 2 bases, V lost 5 bases, and 6 bases had no gene match. Looked up from germline, CDR1 is WSHSY and CDR2 is SAAADI. Genomic DNA was employed as the template in profiling TCR beta VDJ and CDR3. TCRdb analysed the reads with MiXCR anew, one entry per CDR3 protein. The sample holds around 190,000 distinct CDR3 sequences; approximately 50% are singletons and the top ten take roughly 15%. The specimen was sorted CD4+, CD8+, or CD8+CD57+ T cells (not recorded which) from PBMCs. The chain carries TRBV10-2 and TRBJ2-7; 10 nucleotides agree with TRBD1. The receptor comes from a human donor in good health, serving as a control. The CDR3 loop reads CASSLPGQGTYEQYF. The DNA for the CDR3 is TGCGCCAGCAGTTTACCGGGACAGGGGACCTACGAGCAGTACTTC.